Listed below are T cell receptor beta chains from one sample, sequenced in a study of graft-versus-host responses after intestinal transplantation. These receptors have no known antigen. The protocol was immunoSEQ multiplex PCR, while the TCRdb copy is restricted to in-frame clones and leaves out a portion. The table has about 98,000 clones, roughly four fifths seen once. The material was unstimulated CD8+ T cells sorted from spleen or lymph node cells, obtained before intestinal transplant. These receptors came from a human donor who received an intestinal transplant. CDR3s include the opening cysteine and the closing phenylalanine or tryptophan.

V gene | CDR3 protein
TRBV10-3 | CAISGPGLYEQYF
TRBV6-5 | CASRPTVSYEQYF
TRBV27 | CASSLWGTENTEAFF
TRBV5-1 | CASSLGDWFPATNEKLFF
TRBV6-1 | CASTIKRGLLEQYF
TRBV7-9 | CATWDTPYEQYF
TRBV4-1 | CASSPRGGTYEQYF
TRBV9 | CASSPGLAGGPGQFF
TRBV9 | CASSLPSSGMTYNEQFF
TRBV7-9 | CASSSGRGGMTDTQYF
TRBV2 | CASRGTSEDTQYF
TRBV11-2 | CASTLTGNGYTF
TRBV29-1 | CSVDLQGNGNTIYF
TRBV6-6 | CASEFMGLAGSEQFF
TRBV7-6 | CASSFLLGQGPSSGFNEQFF
TRBV7-9 | CASSFLGTDYGYTF
TRBV18 | CASSTGQGLAFTDTQYF
TRBV2 | CASSDPGLAGGLSTDTQYF
TRBV2 | CASGGSYNEQFF
TRBV6-1 | CASSEPRTQYF
TRBV5-4 | CASSLAPKGHLFNYGYTF
TRBV19 | CASSSEGLAGDYLTSTDTQYF
TRBV4-1 | CASSQKEGYEKLFF
TRBV9 | CASSVGEVYTF
TRBV29-1 | CSVDIFPRLAINEQFF
TRBV29-1 | CSVEYGPYGYTF
TRBV4-1 | CASSQDGLATSAYEQYF
TRBV6-5 | CASSYPGDDRYEQYF
TRBV5-6 | CASSLGADYGYTF
TRBV10-3 | CAISESGQGGGYTF
TRBV11-2 | CASSLDQPSASYEQYF
TRBV2 | CATPGAYNEQFF
TRBV6-4 | CASSPTGNQPQHF
TRBV10-3 | CAISEPGGLAATRRTGELFF
TRBV7-9 | CASSWAGTGEAFF
TRBV9 | CASSAGTSGGFMYEQFF
TRBV5-1 | CASSLTGSYTDTQYF
TRBV6-1 | CASSESLAGSSYNEQFF
TRBV28 | CASKVTGSSYEQYF
TRBV9 | CASSVGGRGYNEQFF
TRBV2 | CASTNANTGELFF
TRBV4-1 | CASSPVGGTAFGIEQYF